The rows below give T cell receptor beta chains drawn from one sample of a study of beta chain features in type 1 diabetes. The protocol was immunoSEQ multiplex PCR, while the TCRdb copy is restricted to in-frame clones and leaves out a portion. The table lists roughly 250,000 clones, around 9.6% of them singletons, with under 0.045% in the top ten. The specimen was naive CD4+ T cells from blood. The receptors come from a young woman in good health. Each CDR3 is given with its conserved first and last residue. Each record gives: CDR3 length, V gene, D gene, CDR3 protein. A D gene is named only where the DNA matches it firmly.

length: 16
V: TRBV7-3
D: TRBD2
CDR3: CASSLGRRGAHNEQFF

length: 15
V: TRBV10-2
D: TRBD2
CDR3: CASSPTSGRFDEQFF

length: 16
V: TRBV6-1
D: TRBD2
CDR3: CASSETLAGGYNEQFF

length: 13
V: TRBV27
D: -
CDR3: CAAAPARGGEQYF

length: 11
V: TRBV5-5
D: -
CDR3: CASSYKETQYF

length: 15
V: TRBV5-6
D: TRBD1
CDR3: CASSLGDRDQQPQHF

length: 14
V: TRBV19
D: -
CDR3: CASSVRLGTDTQYF

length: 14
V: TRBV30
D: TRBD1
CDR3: CAWSLQGALNEQYF

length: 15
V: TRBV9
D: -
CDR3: CASSGRGYSGNTIYF

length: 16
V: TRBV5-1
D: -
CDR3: CASSLVSVGSRSSQFF

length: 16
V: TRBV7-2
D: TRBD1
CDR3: CASRKGGTGEVNEQFF

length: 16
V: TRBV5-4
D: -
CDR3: CASSLLGGLGADTQYF

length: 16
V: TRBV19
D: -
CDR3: CARTPRQCLSGNIQYF

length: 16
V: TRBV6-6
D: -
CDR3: CASSRGRAESSYEQYF

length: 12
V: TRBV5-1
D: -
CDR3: CASSLPGNTIYF

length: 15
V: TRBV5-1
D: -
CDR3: CASSFGTPANYGYTF

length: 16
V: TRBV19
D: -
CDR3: CASSITRGLLYNEQFF

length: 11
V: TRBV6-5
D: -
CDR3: CASSLGGGYTF

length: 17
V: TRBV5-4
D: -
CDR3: CASSIVRRDTGPKGYTF

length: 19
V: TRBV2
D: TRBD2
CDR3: CASSDLAGGPGTGANVLTF

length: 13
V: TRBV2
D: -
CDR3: CASSGSKTGELFF

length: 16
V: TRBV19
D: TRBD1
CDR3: CASSRQGASGANVLTF

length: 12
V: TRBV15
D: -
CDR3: CATRSLNNEQFF

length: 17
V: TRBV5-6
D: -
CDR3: CASSLASSGAYNEKLFF

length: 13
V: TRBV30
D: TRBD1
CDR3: CAWRKTGANEQFF

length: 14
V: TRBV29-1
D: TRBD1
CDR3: CSASPGQGHYEQYF

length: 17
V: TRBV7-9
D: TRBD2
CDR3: CASSLTTRGLAEETQYF

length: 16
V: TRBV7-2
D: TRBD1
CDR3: CASSSRTGEFYNEQFF

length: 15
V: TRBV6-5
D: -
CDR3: CASSYSRERTGELFF

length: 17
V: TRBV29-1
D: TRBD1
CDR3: CSAKPPLRDRVTDTQYF

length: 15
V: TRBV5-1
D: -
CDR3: CASSLAGVSNQPQHF

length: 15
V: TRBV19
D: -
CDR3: CASQRVGGLNTEAFF

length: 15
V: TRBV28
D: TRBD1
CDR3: CASSTGDRVRETQYF

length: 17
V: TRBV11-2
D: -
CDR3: CASSPTPSLTVYNEQFF

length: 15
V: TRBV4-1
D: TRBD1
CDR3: CASSSPGTAGNGYTF

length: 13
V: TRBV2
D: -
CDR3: CASSPNRDTEAFF

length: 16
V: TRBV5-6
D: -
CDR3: CASSRDWRNSFYEQYF

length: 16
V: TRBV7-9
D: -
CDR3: CASSLGAGVLRNTIYF

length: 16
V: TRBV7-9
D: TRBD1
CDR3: CASSYPGQNYNSPLHF

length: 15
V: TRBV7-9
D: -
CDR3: CASSFSTGGESPLHF